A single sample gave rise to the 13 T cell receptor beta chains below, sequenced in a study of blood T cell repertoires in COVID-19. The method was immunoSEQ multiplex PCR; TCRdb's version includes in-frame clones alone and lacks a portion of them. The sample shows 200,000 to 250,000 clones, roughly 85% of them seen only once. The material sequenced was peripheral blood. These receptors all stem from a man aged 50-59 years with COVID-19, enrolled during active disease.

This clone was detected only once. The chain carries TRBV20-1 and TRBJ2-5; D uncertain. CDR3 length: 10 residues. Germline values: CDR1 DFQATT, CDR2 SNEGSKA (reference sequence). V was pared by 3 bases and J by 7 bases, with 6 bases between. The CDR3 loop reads CSASLRTQYF. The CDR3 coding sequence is TGCAGTGCTAGTCTGCGGACCCAGTACTTC.

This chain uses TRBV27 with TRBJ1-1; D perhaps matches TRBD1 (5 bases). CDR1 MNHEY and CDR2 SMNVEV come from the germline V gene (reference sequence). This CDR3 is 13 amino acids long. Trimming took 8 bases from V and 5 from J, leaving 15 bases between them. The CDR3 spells CASLPWGGTEAFF. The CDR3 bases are TGTGCCAGCTTACCTTGGGGGGGGACTGAAGCTTTCTTT.

The CDR3 protein is CASSLADRLGEGSYEQYF. As DNA, the CDR3 is TGTGCCAGCAGCTTAGCGGACAGGTTGGGCGAAGGGTCCTACGAGCAGTACTTC. The chain combines TRBV7-9 with TRBJ2-7; 7 nucleotides match TRBD1. The CDR3 length is 18 residues. The V and J ends lost 0 bases and 1 base, in that order; junction bases with no gene match: 12. Germline values: CDR1 SEHNR, CDR2 FQNEAQ (reference sequence).

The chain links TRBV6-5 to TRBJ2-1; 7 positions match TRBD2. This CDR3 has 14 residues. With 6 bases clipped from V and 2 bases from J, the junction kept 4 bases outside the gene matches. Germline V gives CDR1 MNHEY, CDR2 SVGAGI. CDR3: CASRVRGAYNEQFF. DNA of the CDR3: TGTGCCAGCAGGGTCCGGGGGGCCTACAATGAGCAGTTCTTC.

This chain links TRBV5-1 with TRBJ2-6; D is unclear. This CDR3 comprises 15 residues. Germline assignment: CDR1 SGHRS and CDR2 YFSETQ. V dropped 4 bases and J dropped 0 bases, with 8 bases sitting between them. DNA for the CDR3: TGCGCCAGCAGCAAACCGGGCTCTGGGGCCAACGTCCTGACTTTC. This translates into CASSKPGSGANVLTF.

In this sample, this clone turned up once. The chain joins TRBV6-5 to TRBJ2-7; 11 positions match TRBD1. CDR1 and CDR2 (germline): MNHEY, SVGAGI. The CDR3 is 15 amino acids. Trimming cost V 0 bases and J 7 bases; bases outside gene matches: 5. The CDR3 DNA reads TGTGCCAGCAGTTACTCCCGGGACAGGGGGAATGAGCAGTACTTC. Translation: CASSYSRDRGNEQYF.

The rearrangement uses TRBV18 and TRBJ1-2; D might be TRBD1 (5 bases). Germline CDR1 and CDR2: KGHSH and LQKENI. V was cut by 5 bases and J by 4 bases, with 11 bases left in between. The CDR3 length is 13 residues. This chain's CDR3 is CASSLQEFYGYTF. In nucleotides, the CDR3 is TGTGCCAGCTCATTACAGGAATTCTATGGCTACACCTTC.

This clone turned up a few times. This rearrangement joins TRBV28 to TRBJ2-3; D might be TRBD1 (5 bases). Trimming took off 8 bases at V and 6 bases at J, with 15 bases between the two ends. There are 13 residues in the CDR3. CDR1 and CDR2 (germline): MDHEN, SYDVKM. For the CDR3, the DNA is TGTGCCAGCTGGGGCGCAGGGCCCGATACGCAGTATTTT. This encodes CASWGAGPDTQYF. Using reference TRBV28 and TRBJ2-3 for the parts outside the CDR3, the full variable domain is DVKVTQSSRYLVKRTGEKVFLECVQDMDHENMFWYRQDPGLGLRLIYFSYDVKMKEKGDIPEGYSVSREKKERFSLILESASTNQTSMYLCASWGAGPDTQYFGPGTRLTVL.

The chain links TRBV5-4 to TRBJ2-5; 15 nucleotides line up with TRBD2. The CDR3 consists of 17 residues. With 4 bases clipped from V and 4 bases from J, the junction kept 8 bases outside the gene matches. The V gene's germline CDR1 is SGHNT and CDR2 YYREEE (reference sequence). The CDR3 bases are TGTGCCAGCAGCCCTTGGACTAGCGGGGGGGCAGGAGAGACCCAGTACTTC. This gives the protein CASSPWTSGGAGETQYF.

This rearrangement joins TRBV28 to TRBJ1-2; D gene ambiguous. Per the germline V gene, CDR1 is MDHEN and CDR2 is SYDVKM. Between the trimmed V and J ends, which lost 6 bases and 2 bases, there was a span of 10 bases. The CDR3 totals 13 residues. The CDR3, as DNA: TGTGCCAGCAGCACGGGGAGAAACTATGGCTACACCTTC. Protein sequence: CASSTGRNYGYTF.

The CDR3 region is CAWGPGQNTGELFF. In DNA form, the CDR3 reads TGTGCCTGGGGTCCGGGACAGAACACCGGGGAGCTGTTTTTT. V and J are TRBV30 and TRBJ2-2; D is perhaps TRBD1 (6 bases). The germline V gene has CDR1 GTSNPN and CDR2 SVGIG (reference sequence). Trimming took off 5 bases at V and 1 base at J, with 11 bases between the two ends. The length of the CDR3 is 14 residues.

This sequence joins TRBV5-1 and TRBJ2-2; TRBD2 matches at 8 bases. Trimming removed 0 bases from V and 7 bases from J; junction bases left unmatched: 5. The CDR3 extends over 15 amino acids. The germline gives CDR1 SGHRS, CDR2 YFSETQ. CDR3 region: CASSLERGTGGELFF. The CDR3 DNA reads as TGCGCCAGCAGCTTGGAGCGGGGGACTGGCGGGGAGCTGTTTTTT. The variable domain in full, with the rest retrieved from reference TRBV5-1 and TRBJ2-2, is KAGVTQTPRYLIKTRGQQVTLSCSPISGHRSVSWYQQTPGQGLQFLFEYFSETQRNKGNFPGRFSGRQFSNSRSEMNVSTLELGDSALYLCASSLERGTGGELFFGEGSRLTVL.

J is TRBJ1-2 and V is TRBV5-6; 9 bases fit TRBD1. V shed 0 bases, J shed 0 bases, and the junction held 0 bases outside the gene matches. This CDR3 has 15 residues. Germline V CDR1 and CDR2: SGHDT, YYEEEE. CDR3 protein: CASSLDRGPNYGYTF. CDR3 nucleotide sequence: TGTGCCAGCAGCTTGGACAGGGGGCCTAACTATGGCTACACCTTC.